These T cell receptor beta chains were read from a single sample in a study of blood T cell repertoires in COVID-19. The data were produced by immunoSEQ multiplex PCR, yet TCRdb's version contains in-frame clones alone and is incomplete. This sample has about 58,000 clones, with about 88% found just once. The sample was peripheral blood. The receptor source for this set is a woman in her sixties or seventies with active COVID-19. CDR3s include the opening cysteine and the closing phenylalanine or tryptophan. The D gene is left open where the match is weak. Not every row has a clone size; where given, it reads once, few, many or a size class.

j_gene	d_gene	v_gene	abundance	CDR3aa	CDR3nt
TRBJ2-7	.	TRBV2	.	CASSPRTVAYEQYF	TGTGCCAGCAGTCCCCGGACAGTGGCCTACGAGCAGTACTTC
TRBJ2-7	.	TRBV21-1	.	CASSSRDRHYEQYF	TGTGCCAGCAGCAGCCGGGACAGGCACTACGAGCAGTACTTC
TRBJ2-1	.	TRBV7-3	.	CASSTPGNEQFF	TGTGCCAGCAGCACCCCCGGGAATGAGCAGTTCTTC
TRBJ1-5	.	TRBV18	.	CASSPQGDQPQHF	TGTGCCAGCTCACCTCAAGGGGATCAGCCCCAGCATTTT
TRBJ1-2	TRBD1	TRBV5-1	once	CASSGGDRGSYGYTF	TGCGCCAGCAGCGGAGGGGACAGGGGCAGCTATGGCTACACCTTC
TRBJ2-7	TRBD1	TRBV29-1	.	CSAAMGTGGYEQYF	TGCAGCGCAGCCATGGGGACAGGGGGGTACGAGCAGTACTTC
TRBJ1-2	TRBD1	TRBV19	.	CASKWGQGSYGYTF	TGTGCCAGTAAGTGGGGACAGGGAAGCTATGGCTACACCTTC
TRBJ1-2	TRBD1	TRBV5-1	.	CASSLGQGSGYTF	TGCGCCAGCAGCTTGGGACAGGGTAGCGGCTACACCTTC
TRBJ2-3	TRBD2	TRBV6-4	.	CASTREAGGTDTQYF	TGTGCCAGCACTCGCGAAGCGGGGGGCACAGATACGCAGTATTTT
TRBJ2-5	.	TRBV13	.	CASSQWTNQETQYF	TGTGCCAGCAGCCAATGGACTAACCAAGAGACCCAGTACTTC
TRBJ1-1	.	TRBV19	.	CASSARRVNTEAFF	TGTGCCAGTAGTGCGCGGCGGGTGAACACTGAAGCTTTCTTT
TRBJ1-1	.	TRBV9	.	CASSPHWGKNTEAFF	TGTGCCAGCAGCCCTCACTGGGGCAAGAACACTGAAGCTTTCTTT
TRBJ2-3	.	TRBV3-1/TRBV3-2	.	CASSQDAGDTQYF	TGTGCCAGCAGCCAAGACGCAGGAGATACGCAGTATTTT
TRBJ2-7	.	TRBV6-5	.	CASSYSANPYEQYF	TGTGCCAGCAGTTACTCCGCGAACCCCTACGAGCAGTACTTC
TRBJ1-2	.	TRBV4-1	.	CASSQEGTGGARGYGYTF	TGCGCCAGCAGCCAAGAGGGGACTGGAGGGGCGCGGGGCTATGGCTACACCTTC
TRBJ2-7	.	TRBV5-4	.	CASSLKDLMAYEQYF	TGTGCCAGCAGCTTGAAGGACTTAATGGCCTACGAGCAGTACTTC
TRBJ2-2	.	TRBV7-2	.	CASSSGLTGELFF	TGTGCCAGCAGCTCTGGACTTACCGGGGAGCTGTTTTTT
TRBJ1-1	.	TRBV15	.	CATSRLQRNTEAFF	TGTGCCACCAGCAGACTACAGAGGAACACTGAAGCTTTCTTT
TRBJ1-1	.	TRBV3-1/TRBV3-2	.	CASSQVTAGEAFF	TGTGCCAGCAGCCAAGTGACAGCCGGTGAAGCTTTCTTT
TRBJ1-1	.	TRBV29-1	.	CSVESGGTGGTEAFF	TGCAGCGTTGAATCCGGAGGGACCGGGGGCACTGAAGCTTTCTTT
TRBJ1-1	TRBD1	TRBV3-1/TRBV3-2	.	CASSHSGQGNTEAFF	TGTGCCAGCAGCCATAGCGGACAGGGGAACACTGAAGCTTTCTTT
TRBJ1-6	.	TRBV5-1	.	CASSPEGGVRSPLHF	TGCGCCAGCAGCCCGGAGGGGGGGGTGAGATCACCCCTCCACTTT
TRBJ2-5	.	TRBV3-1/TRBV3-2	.	CASSQSNEETQYF	TGTGCCAGCAGCCAATCTAACGAAGAGACCCAGTACTTC
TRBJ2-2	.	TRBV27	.	CASPRMGADGELFF	TGTGCCAGCCCCAGGATGGGGGCGGACGGGGAGCTGTTTTTT
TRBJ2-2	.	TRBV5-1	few	CASSLVAGRTGELFF	TGCGCCAGCAGCTTGGTGGCAGGAAGGACCGGGGAGCTGTTTTTT
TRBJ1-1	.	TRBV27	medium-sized	CASSLISQGTEAFF	TGTGCCAGCAGCTTAATCTCACAGGGCACTGAAGCTTTCTTT
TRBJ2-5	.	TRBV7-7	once	CASSLVAASQETQYF	TGTGCTAGCAGCTTAGTTGCGGCATCCCAAGAGACCCAGTACTTC
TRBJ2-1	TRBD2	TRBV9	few	CASSVAPTSGNEQFF	TGTGCCAGCAGCGTAGCGCCGACTAGCGGCAATGAGCAGTTCTTC
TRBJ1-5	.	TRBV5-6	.	CASSSDRSGQPQHF	TGTGCCAGCAGCTCCGACAGGTCGGGTCAGCCCCAGCATTTT
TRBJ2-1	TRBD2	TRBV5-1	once	CASSLGGGASPYNEQFF	TGCGCCAGCAGCTTGGGCGGGGGGGCCTCCCCGTACAATGAGCAGTTCTTC
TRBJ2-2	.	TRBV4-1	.	CASSKESRAGMGELFF	TGCGCCAGCAGTAAAGAATCCAGGGCCGGAATGGGGGAGCTGTTTTTT
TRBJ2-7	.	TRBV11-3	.	CASSARGAGEQYF	TGTGCCAGCAGCGCCAGGGGAGCGGGGGAGCAGTACTTC
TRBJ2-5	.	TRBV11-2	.	CASSLDGGSRVGTQYF	TGTGCCAGCAGCTTAGATGGGGGGTCTCGGGTGGGGACCCAGTACTTC
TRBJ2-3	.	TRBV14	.	CASSQEPPRYRPPTDTQYF	TGTGCCAGCAGCCAAGAACCTCCCCGATACAGGCCACCCACAGATACGCAGTATTTT
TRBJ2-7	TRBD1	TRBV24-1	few	CATSDRDREYEQYF	TGTGCCACCAGTGACCGGGACAGAGAGTACGAGCAGTACTTC
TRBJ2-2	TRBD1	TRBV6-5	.	CASSPGQGGLFF	TGTGCCAGCAGCCCCGGACAGGGAGGGCTGTTTTTT
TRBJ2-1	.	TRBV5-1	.	CASSSLSGSYNEQFF	TGCGCCAGCAGCTCCCTTAGCGGCTCCTACAATGAGCAGTTCTTC
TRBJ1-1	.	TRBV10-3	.	CAISESNSLNTEAFF	TGTGCCATCAGTGAGTCTAACTCCTTGAACACTGAAGCTTTCTTT
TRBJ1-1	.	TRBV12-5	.	CASGLNPGAGVYTEAFF	TGTGCTAGTGGTTTGAACCCAGGGGCAGGGGTTTACACTGAAGCTTTCTTT
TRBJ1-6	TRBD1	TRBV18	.	CASSPPLGTGASPLHF	TGTGCCAGCTCACCGCCCCTGGGGACAGGGGCTTCACCCCTCCACTTT
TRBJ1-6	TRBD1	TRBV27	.	CASSSGQNNSPLHF	TGTGCCAGCAGTTCGGGACAGAATAATTCACCCCTCCACTTT
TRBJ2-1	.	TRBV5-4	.	CASSLSRGASYNEQFF	TGTGCCAGCAGCTTGAGTCGGGGGGCTTCCTACAATGAGCAGTTCTTC
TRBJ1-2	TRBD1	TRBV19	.	CASSDRDRAYGYTF	TGTGCCAGTAGTGACCGGGACAGGGCATATGGCTACACCTTC
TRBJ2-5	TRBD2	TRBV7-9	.	CASSLASGGQGETQYF	TGTGCCAGCAGCTTGGCTAGCGGGGGCCAAGGAGAGACCCAGTACTTC
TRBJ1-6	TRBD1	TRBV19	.	CASSTGGRSPLHF	TGTGCCAGTAGTACAGGGGGCAGGTCACCCCTCCACTTT
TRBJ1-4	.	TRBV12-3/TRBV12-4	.	CASRRNEKLFF	TGTGCCAGCAGGCGAAATGAAAAACTGTTTTTT